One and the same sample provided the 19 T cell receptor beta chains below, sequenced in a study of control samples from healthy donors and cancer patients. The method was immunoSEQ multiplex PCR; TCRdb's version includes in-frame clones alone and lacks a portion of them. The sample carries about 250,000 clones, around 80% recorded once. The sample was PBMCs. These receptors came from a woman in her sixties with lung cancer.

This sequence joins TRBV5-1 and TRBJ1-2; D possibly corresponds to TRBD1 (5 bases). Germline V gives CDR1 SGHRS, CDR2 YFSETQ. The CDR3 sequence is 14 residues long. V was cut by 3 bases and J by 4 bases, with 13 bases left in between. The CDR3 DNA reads TGCGCCAGCAGCTCCGGGACGGACCCCTATGGCTACACCTTC. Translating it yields CASSSGTDPYGYTF.

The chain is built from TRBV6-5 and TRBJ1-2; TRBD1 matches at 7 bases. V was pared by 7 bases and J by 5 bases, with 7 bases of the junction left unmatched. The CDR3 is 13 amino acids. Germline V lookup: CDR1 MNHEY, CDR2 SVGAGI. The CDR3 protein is CASTMTGNYGYTF. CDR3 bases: TGTGCCAGCACCATGACAGGGAATTATGGCTACACCTTC.

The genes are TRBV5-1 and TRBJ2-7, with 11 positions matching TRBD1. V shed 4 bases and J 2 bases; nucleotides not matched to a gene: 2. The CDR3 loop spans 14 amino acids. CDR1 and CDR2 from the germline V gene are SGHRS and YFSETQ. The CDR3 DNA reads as TGCGCCAGCAGCCAGGGACAGGGGGCCTACGAGCAGTACTTC. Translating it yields CASSQGQGAYEQYF.

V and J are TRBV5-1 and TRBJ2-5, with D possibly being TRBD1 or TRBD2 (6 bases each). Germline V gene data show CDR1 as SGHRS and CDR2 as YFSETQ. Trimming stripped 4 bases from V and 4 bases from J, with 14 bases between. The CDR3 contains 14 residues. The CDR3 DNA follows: TGCGCCAGCAGCGACGAACGGGGGCCAGAGACCCAGTACTTC. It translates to CASSDERGPETQYF.

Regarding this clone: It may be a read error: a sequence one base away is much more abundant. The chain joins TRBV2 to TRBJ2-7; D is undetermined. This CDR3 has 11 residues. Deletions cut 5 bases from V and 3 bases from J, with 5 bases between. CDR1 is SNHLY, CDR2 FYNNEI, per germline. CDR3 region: CASSFIYEQYF. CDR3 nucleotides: TGTGCCAGCAGTTTCATCTACGAGCAGTACTTC.

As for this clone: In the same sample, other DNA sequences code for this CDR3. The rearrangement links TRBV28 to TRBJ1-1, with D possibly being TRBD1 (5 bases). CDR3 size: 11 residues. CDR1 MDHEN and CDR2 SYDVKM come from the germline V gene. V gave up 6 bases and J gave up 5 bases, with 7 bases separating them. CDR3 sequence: CASRGGTEAFF. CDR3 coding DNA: TGTGCCAGCAGGGGGGGGACTGAAGCTTTCTTT.

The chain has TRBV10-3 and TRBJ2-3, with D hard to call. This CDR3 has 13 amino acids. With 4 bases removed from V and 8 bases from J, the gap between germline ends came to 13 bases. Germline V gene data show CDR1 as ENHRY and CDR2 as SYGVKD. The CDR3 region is CAISGQESRTQYF. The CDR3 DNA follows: TGTGCCATCAGTGGGCAGGAGAGTCGTACGCAGTATTTT.

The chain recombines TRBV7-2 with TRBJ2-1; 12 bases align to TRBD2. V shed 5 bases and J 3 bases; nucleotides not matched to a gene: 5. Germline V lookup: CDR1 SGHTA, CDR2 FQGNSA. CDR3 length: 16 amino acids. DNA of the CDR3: TGTGCCAGCAGCCGGCTGACTAGCGGGGGCTACAATGAGCAGTTCTTC. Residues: CASSRLTSGGYNEQFF.

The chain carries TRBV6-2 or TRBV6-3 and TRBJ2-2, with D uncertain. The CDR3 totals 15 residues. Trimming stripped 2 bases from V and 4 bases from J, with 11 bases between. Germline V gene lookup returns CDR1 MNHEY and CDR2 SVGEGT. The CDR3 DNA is TGTGCCAGCAGTTACCGGCCGTTGGGCACCGGGGAGCTGTTTTTT. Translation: CASSYRPLGTGELFF.

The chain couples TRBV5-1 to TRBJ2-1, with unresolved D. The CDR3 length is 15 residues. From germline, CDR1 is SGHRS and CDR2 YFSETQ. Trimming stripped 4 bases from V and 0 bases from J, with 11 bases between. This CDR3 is CASSLSVGSYNEQFF. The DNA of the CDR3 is TGCGCCAGCAGCCTATCAGTGGGCTCCTACAATGAGCAGTTCTTC.

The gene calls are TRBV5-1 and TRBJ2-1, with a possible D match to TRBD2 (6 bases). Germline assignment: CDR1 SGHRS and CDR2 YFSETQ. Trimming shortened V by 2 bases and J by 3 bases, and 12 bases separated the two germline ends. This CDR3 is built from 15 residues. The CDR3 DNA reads TGCGCCAGCAGCTTTGGGGACTCTGACTACAATGAGCAGTTCTTC. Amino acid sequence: CASSFGDSDYNEQFF.

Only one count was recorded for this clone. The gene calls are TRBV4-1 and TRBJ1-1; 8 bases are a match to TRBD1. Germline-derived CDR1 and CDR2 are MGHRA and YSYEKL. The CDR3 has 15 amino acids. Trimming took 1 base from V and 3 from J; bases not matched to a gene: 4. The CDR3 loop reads CASSQVTGGDTEAFF. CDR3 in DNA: TGCGCCAGCAGCCAAGTAACAGGGGGGGACACTGAAGCTTTCTTT.

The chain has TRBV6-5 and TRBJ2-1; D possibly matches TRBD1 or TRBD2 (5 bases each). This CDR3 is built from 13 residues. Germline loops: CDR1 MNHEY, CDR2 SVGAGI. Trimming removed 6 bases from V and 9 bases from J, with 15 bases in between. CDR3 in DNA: TGTGCCAGCAGCTCTATCGCCGGGACTGAGCAGTTCTTC. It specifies CASSSIAGTEQFF.

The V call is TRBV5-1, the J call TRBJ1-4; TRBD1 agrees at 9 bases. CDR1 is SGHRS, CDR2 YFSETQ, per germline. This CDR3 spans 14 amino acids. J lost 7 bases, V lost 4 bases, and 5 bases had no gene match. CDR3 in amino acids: CASSQGQGSEKLFF. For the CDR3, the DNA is TGCGCCAGCAGCCAGGGACAGGGTTCTGAAAAACTGTTTTTT.

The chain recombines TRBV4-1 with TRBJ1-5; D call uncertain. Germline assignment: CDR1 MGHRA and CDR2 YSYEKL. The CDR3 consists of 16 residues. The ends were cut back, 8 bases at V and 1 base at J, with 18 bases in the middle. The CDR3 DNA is TGCGCCAGCTCCCCACAACCTACAGTAAGCAATCAGCCCCAGCATTTT. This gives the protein CASSPQPTVSNQPQHF.

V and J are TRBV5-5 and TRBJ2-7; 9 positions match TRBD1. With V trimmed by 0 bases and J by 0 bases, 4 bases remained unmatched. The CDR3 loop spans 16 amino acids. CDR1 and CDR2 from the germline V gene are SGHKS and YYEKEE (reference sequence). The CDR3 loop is CASSLAGQGLSYEQYF. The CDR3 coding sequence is TGTGCCAGCAGCTTGGCTGGACAGGGGCTCTCCTACGAGCAGTACTTC. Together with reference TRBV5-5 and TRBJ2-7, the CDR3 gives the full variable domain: DAGVTQSPTHLIKTRGQQVTLRCSPISGHKSVSWYQQVLGQGPQFIFQYYEKEERGRGNFPDRFSARQFPNYSSELNVNALLLGDSALYLCASSLAGQGLSYEQYFGPGTRLTVT.

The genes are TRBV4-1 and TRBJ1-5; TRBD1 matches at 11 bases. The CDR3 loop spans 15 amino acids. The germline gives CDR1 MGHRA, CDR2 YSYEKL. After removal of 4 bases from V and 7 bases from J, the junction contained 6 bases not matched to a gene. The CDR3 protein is CASSLGTGGWQPQHF. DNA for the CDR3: TGCGCCAGCAGCCTTGGGACAGGGGGATGGCAGCCCCAGCATTTT.

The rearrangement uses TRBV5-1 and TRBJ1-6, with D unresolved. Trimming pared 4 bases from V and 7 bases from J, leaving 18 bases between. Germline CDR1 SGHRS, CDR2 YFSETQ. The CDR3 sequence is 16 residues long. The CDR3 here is CASSTFGVGLNSPLHF. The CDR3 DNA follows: TGCGCCAGCAGCACATTCGGGGTTGGCCTCAATTCACCCCTCCACTTT.

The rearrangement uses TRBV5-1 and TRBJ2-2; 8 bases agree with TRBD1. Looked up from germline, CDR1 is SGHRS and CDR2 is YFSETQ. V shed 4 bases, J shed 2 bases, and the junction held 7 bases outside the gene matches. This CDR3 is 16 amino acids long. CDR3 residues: CASSLTGALNTGELFF. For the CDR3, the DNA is TGCGCCAGCAGCCTGACAGGGGCCCTTAACACCGGGGAGCTGTTTTTT.